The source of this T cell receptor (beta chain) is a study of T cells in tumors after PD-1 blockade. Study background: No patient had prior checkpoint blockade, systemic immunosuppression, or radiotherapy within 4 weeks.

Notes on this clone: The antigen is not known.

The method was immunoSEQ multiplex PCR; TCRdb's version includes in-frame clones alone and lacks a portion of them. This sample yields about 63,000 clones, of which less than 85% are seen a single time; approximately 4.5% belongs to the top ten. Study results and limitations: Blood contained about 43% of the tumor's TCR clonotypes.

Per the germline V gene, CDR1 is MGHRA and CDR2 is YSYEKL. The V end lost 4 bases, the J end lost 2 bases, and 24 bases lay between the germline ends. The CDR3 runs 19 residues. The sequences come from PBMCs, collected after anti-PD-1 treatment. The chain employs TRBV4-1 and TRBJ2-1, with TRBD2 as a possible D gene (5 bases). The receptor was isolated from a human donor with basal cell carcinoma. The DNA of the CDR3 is TGCGCCAGCAGCCCTCGACTTATGGCGGGTGCCTATACCTACAATGAGCAGTTCTTC. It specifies CASSPRLMAGAYTYNEQFF.